This T cell receptor (beta chain) stems from a study of cytomegalovirus exposure and HLA in healthy donors. About the study: Some 85 million unique TCRs from HLA-typed donors were held in an early data release. Broader study findings: Highly shared sequence variants in one cluster were likely a sequencing artifact. Analysis was performed later, and it showed HLA-associated TCR beta chains to be more clonally expanded than equally common others. When a later analysis was performed, an Asian-associated ancestry cluster reportedly had fewer N-insertions than the approximately 700-donor mean.

This clone showed up just a few times. Its target is not known. The PCR was carried out with 60 Vbeta primers and 13 Jbeta primers. Assay: immunoSEQ multiplex PCR; the TCRdb copy retains only in-frame clones and omits some. The data contain about 62,000 clones, approximately 89% of them seen just once; the ten biggest clones take up less than 1.5%. The specimen was PBMCs. The TCR was taken from a man in his late teens or twenties in good health and CMV-seronegative.

The CDR3 region is CASSQGEPWNSPLHF. CDR3 coding DNA: TGCGCCAGCTCTCAGGGGGAGCCTTGGAATTCACCCCTCCACTTT. The V gene is TRBV5-1, the J gene TRBJ1-6, with 7 bases aligning to TRBD1. Trimming took 7 bases from V and 7 from J; bases not matched to a gene: 11. The CDR3 consists of 15 residues. CDR1 is SGHRS and CDR2 is YFSETQ in the germline V gene. The whole variable domain, remainder taken from reference TRBV5-1 and TRBJ1-6, is KAGVTQTPRYLIKTRGQQVTLSCSPISGHRSVSWYQQTPGQGLQFLFEYFSETQRNKGNFPGRFSGRQFSNSRSEMNVSTLELGDSALYLCASSQGEPWNSPLHFGNGTRLTVT.